The source of this T cell receptor (beta chain) is a study of long-term antiretroviral therapy in people with HIV. The overall study: The 2015 recommendation for immediate ART came about a decade after the earliest samples. Study-level results: Spans of CDR3 length were tighter for HIV repertoires than for controls. Those clones which expanded before ART made up the dominant part of the repertoire at all time points.

Concerning this clone: The antigen is unknown.

immunoSEQ v3.0 was run at survey level. In sequencing, about 35,000-50,000 T-cell genomes per sample were targeted. The repertoire was sequenced with immunoSEQ multiplex PCR; TCRdb's copy has only in-frame clones and lacks some. The data contain some 35,000 clones, approximately 74% of them seen just once; the ten biggest clones take up around 3%. Trimming left V 3 bases short and J 1 base short, with 7 bases between. The CDR3 covers 13 residues. Looked up from germline, CDR1 is SGHAT and CDR2 is FQNNGV. The source was unsorted PBMCs, collected 3 years after starting antiretroviral therapy. The chain recombines TRBV11-2 with TRBJ2-7; perhaps D is TRBD1 or TRBD2 (5 bases each). The TCR sequence derives from a man aged 50 to 59 with HIV. In nucleotides, the CDR3 is TGTGCCAGCAGCTTGGGGACGTCCTACGAGCAGTACTTC. This encodes CASSLGTSYEQYF. The variable domain in full, with the rest retrieved from reference TRBV11-2 and TRBJ2-7, is EAGVAQSPRYKIIEKRQSVAFWCNPISGHATLYWYQQILGQGPKLLIQFQNNGVVDDSQLPKDRFSAERLKGVDSTLKIQPAKLEDSAVYLCASSLGTSYEQYFGPGTRLTVT.